This TCR beta chain was identified in a study of shared clonotypes between healthy human individuals. This CDR3 comprises 13 residues. Germline V gene lookup returns CDR1 SGHNT and CDR2 YENEEA. Assay used: immunoSEQ multiplex PCR; TCRdb lists only in-frame clones, some missing. The table has around 510,000 clones, roughly 95% seen once. The receptor's source is a woman under 40 in good health. The sequencing input was naive CD4+ T cells sorted from blood. As for subset: CD45RA+ positively selected. The chain carries TRBV11-3 and TRBJ2-5; TRBD2 matches 7 bases. The DNA end is more similar to TRBJ2-7, so the J call may be wrong. This CDR3 reads CAMPAGRAYEQYF. CDR3 bases: TGTGCCATGCCGGCAGGGAGGGCCTACGAGCAGTACTTC.